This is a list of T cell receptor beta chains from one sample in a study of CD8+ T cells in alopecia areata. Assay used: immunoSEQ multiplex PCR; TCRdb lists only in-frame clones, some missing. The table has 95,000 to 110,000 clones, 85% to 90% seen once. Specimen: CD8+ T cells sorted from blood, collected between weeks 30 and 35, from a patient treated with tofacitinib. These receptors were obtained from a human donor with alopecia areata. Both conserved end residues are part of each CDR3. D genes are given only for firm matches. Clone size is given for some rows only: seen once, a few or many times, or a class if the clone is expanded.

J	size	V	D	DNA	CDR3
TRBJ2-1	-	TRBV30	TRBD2	TGTGCCTGGAACAGCGGGAGGCTCTCCTACAATGAGCAGTTCTTC	CAWNSGRLSYNEQFF
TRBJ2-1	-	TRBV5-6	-	TGTGCCAGCAGCTTAATAGACCCTTCCTATGAGCAGTTCTTC	CASSLIDPSYEQFF
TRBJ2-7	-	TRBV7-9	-	TGTGCCAGCAGCTCCGGACAGACCAGCTCCTACGAGCAGTACTTC	CASSSGQTSSYEQYF
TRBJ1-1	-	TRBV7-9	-	TGTGCCAGCAACCCCCAGATTGAAGCTTTCTTT	CASNPQIEAFF
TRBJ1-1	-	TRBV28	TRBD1	TGTGCCAGCAGTTTCCGGGACAGGGATGACACTGAAGCTTTCTTT	CASSFRDRDDTEAFF
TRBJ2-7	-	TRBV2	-	TGTGCCAGCAGTGACGACGAGCAGTACTTC	CASSDDEQYF
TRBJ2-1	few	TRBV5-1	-	TGCGCCAGCAGCTTGGCCCCCCGGGATGAGCAGTTCTTC	CASSLAPRDEQFF
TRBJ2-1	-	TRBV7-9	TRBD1	TGTGCCAGCAGCTTAGTAGGGGGCGGTGAGCAGTTCTTC	CASSLVGGGEQFF
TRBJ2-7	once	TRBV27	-	TGTGCCAGCAGTTTTGGGAGGACCTACGAGCAGTACTTC	CASSFGRTYEQYF
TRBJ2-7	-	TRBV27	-	TGTGCCAGCAGTCACACGAGCTCCTACGAGCAGTACTTC	CASSHTSSYEQYF
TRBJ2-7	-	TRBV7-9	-	TGTGCCAGCAGCCCAGTAGGGGGCTACGAGCAGTACTTC	CASSPVGGYEQYF
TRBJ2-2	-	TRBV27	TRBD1	TGTGCCAGCAGTTTTGGACAGGGGGGTGCCGGGGAGCTGTTTTTT	CASSFGQGGAGELFF
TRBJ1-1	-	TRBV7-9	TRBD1	TGTGCCAGCGTGGGACAGGGATTCACTGAAGCTTTCTTT	CASVGQGFTEAFF
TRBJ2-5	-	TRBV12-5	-	TGTGCTAGTGGTTCCCCAGGGGAGGAGCAAGAGACCCAGTACTTC	CASGSPGEEQETQYF
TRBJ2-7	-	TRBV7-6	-	TGTGCCAGCAGCGACGGGACACCTACGGGGCAGTACTTC	CASSDGTPTGQYF
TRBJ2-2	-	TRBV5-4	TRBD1	TGTGCCAGCAGCCCACCTGGGACAGGGAACACCGGGGAGCTGTTTTTT	CASSPPGTGNTGELFF
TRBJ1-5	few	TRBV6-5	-	TGTGCCAGCAGTTACTCAGACGGGGATCAGCCCCAGCATTTT	CASSYSDGDQPQHF
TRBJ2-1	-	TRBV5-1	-	TGCGCCAGCAGCTCTTCCGGGGTAGCGGCAAATGAGCAGTTCTTC	CASSSSGVAANEQFF
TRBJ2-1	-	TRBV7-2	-	TGTGCCAGCGTCGTGACGGAGCAGTTCTTC	CASVVTEQFF
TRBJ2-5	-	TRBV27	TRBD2	TGTGCCAGCAGTTTATCACCTAGCGGGACCCAGTACTTC	CASSLSPSGTQYF
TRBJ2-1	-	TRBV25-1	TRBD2	TGTGCCAGCAGTGAATGGTCTAGCGGGGGATACAATGAGCAGTTCTTC	CASSEWSSGGYNEQFF
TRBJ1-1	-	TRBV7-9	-	TGTGCCAGCAGCATCCAGGGAACCCCCCCCGCTTTCTTT	CASSIQGTPPAFF
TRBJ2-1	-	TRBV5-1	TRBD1	TGCGCCAGCAGGCATCCGGGACAGGGAATTGATGAGCAGTTCTTC	CASRHPGQGIDEQFF
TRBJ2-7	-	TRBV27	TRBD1	TGTGCCAGCAGTCTCCTCGGACAGGCCCAAGCCTACGAGCAGTACTTC	CASSLLGQAQAYEQYF
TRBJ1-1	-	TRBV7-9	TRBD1	TGTGCCAGCAGCCCGCGGGACAGACTGAACACTGAAGCTTTCTTT	CASSPRDRLNTEAFF
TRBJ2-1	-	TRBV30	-	TGTGCCTGGAGTGTAGTGGATATCCAGTTCTTC	CAWSVVDIQFF
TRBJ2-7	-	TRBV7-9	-	TGTGCCAGCAGCCCGCGATCCGACCACGAGCAGTACTTC	CASSPRSDHEQYF
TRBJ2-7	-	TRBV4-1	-	TGCGCCAGCAGCCCGGGGACCCTCGAGCAGTACTTC	CASSPGTLEQYF
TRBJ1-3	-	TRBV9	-	TGTGCCAGCAGCGAGGGGCAGACAGGAAACACCATATATTTT	CASSEGQTGNTIYF
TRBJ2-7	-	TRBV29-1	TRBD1	TGCAGCGTTGAAGGGGACAGAGAAAGCTCCTACGAGCAGTACTTC	CSVEGDRESSYEQYF
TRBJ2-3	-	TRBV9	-	TGTGCCAGCAAAGGCGGGCAGGCTGGTACGCAGTATTTT	CASKGGQAGTQYF
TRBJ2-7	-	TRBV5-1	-	TGCGCCAGCAGCTTGGAGCCTTGGGGGAGCCCCGAGCAGTACTTC	CASSLEPWGSPEQYF
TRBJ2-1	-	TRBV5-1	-	TGCGCCAGCAGCTTCGGGACGATCAATGAGCAGTTCTTC	CASSFGTINEQFF